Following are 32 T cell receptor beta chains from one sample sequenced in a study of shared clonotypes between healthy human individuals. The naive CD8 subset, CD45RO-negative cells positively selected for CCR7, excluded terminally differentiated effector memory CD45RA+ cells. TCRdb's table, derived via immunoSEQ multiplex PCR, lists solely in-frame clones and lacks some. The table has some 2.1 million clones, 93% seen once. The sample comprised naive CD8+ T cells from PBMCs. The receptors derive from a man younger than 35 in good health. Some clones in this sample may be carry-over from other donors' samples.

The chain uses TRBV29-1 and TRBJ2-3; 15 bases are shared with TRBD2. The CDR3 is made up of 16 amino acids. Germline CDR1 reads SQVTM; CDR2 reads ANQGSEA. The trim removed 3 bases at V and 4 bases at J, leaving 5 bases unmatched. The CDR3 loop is CSVEMGLAGGPDTQYF. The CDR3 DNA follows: TGCAGCGTTGAGATGGGACTAGCGGGAGGCCCAGATACGCAGTATTTT.

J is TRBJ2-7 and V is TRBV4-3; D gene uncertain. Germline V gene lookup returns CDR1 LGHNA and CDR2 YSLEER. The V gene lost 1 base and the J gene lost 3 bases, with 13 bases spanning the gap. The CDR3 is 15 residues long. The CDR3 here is CASSQAPTGNYEQYF. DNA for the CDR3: TGCGCCAGCAGCCAAGCCCCGACTGGGAACTACGAGCAGTACTTC.

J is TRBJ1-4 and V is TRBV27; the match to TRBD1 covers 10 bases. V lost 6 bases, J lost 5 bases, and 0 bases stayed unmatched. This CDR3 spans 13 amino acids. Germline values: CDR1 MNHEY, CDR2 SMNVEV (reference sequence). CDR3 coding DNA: TGTGCCAGCAGGGACAGGGGGAATGAAAAACTGTTTTTT. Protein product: CASRDRGNEKLFF.

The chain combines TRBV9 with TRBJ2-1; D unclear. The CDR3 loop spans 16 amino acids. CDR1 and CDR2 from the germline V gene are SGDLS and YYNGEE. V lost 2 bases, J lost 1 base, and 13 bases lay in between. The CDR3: CASSVPGPGSYNEQFF. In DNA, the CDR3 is TGTGCCAGCAGCGTCCCTGGTCCGGGTTCCTACAATGAGCAGTTCTTC.

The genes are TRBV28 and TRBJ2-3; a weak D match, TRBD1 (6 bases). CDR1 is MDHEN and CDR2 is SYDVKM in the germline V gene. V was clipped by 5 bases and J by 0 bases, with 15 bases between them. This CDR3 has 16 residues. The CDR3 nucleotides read TGTGCCAGCAGTACGACAGGAGCCGAGAGCACAGATACGCAGTATTTT. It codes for CASSTTGAESTDTQYF.

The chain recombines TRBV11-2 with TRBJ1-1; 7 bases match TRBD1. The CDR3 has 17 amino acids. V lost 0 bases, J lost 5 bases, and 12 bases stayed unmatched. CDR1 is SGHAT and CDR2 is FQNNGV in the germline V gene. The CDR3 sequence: CASSLETGRGLLTEAFF. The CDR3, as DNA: TGTGCCAGCAGCTTAGAGACAGGGAGAGGTTTGTTGACTGAAGCTTTCTTT.

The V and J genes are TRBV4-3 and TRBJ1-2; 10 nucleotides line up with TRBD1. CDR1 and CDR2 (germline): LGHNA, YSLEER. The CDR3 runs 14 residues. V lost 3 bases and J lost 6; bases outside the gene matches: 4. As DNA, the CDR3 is TGCGCCAGCAGCCATGGGGACAGGGGAAATGGCTACACCTTC. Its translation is CASSHGDRGNGYTF.

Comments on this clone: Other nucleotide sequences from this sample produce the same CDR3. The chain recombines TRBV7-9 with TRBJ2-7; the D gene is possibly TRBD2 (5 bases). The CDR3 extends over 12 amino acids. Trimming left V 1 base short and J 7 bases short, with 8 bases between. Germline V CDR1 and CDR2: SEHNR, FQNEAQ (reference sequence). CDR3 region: CASSLGSGEQYF. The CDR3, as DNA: TGTGCCAGCAGCTTAGGTTCGGGGGAGCAGTACTTC.

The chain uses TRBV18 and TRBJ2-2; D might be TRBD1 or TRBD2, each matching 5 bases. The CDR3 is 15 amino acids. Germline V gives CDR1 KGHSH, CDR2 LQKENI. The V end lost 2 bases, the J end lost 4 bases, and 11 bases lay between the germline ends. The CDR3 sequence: CASSPYEGPTGELFF. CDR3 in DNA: TGTGCCAGCTCACCATATGAGGGACCCACCGGGGAGCTGTTTTTT.

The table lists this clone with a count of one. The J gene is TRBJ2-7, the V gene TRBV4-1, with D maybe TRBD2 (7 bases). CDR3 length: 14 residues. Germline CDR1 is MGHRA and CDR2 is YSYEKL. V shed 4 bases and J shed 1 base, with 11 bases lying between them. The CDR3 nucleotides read TGCGCCAGCAGCCCAGGGGAGGGTTCCTACGAGCAGTACTTC. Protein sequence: CASSPGEGSYEQYF.

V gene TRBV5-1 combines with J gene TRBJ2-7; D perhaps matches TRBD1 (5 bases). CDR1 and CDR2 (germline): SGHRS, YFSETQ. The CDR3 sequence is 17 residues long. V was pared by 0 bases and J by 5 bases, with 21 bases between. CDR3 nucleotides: TGCGCCAGCAGCTTGGCCTTATGGGGCCCGGCCAGCCACGAGCAGTACTTC. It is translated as CASSLALWGPASHEQYF.

CDR3 coding DNA: TGTGCCAGCCGCCGGGTAGCGGGAGATTTCTACGAGCAGTACTTC. It translates to CASRRVAGDFYEQYF. This chain joins TRBV27 and TRBJ2-7; 9 nucleotides match TRBD2. The CDR3 has 15 residues. Germline CDR1 is MNHEY and CDR2 is SMNVEV (reference sequence). J was trimmed by 3 bases and V by 8 bases; bases with no gene match: 11.

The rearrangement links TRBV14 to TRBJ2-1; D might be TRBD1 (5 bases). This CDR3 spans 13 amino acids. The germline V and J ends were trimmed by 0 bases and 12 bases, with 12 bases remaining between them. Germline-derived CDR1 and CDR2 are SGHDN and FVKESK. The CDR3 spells CASSQDTGTGQFF. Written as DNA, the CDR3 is TGTGCCAGCAGCCAAGACACAGGCACAGGGCAGTTCTTC.

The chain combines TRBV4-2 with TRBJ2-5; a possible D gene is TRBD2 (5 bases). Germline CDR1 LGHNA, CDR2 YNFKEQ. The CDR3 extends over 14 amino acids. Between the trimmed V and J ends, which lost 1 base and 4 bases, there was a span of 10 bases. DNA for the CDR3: TGTGCCAGCAGCCAAGGACTACGGGCAGAGACCCAGTACTTC. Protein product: CASSQGLRAETQYF.

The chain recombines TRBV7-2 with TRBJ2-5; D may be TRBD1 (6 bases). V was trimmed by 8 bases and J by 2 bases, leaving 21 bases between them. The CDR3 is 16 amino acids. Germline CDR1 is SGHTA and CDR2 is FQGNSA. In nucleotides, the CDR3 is TGTGCCAGCCCAAGGGAGCGGCAGGGGAGTCAAGAGACCCAGTACTTC. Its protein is CASPRERQGSQETQYF.

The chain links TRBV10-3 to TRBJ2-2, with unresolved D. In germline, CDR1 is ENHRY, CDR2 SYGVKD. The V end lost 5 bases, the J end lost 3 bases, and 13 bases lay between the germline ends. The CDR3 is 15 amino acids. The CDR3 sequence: CAISPEIGHTGELFF. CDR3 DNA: TGTGCCATCAGTCCCGAGATCGGGCACACCGGGGAGCTGTTTTTT.

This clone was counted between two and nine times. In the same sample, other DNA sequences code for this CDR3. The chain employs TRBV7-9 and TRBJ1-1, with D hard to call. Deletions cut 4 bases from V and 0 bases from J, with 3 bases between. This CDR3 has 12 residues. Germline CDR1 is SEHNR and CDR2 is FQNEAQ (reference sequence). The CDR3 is CASSSMNTEAFF. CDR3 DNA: TGTGCCAGCAGCTCGATGAACACTGAAGCTTTCTTT.

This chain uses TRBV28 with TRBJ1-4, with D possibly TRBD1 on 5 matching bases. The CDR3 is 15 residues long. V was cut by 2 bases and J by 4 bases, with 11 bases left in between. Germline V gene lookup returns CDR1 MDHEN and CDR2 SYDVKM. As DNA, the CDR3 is TGTGCCAGCAGTTTAGAGGGGCCCAATAATGAAAAACTGTTTTTT. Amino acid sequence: CASSLEGPNNEKLFF.

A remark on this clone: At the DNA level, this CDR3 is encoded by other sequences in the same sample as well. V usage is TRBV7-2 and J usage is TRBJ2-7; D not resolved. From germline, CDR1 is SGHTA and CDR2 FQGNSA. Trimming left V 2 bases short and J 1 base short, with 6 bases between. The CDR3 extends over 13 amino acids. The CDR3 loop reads CASSLRTSYEQYF. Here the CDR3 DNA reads TGTGCCAGCAGCTTAAGGACGTCCTACGAGCAGTACTTC.

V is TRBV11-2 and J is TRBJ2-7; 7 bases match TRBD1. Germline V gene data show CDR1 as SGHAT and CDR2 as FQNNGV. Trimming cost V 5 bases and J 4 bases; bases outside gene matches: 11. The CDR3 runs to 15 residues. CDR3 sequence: CASSKLRDSPYEQYF. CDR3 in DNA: TGTGCCAGCAGCAAACTACGGGACAGCCCTTACGAGCAGTACTTC.

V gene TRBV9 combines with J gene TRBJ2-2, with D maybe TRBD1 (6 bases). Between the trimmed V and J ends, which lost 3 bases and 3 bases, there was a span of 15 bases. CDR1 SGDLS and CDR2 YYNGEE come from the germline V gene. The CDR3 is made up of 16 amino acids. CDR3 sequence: CASSGNRVLDTGELFF. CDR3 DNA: TGTGCCAGCAGCGGAAACAGGGTTCTAGACACCGGGGAGCTGTTTTTT.

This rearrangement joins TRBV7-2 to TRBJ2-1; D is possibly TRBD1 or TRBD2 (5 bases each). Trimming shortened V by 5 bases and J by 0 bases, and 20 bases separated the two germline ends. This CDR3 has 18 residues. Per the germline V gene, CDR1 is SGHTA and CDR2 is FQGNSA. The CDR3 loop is CASSGRGSLYSSYNEQFF. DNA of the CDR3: TGTGCCAGCAGCGGACGGGGCTCTCTATACAGCTCCTACAATGAGCAGTTCTTC.

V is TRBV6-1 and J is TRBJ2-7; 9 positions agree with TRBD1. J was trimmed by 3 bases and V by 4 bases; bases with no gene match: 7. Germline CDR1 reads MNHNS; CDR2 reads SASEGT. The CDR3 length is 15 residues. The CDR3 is CASSVHRGLSYEQYF. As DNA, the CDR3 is TGTGCCAGCAGTGTGCACAGGGGGCTTAGCTACGAGCAGTACTTC.

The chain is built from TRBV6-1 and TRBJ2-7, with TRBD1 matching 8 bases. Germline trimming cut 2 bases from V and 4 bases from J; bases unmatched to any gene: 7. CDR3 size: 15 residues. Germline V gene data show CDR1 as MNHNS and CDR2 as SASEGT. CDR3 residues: CASSETQGASYEQYF. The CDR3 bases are TGTGCCAGCAGTGAAACGCAGGGGGCTTCTTACGAGCAGTACTTC.

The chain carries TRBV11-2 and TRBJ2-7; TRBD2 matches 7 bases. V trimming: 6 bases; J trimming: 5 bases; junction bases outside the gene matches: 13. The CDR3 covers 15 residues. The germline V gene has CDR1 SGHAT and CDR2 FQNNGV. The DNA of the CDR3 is TGTGCCAGCAGGAATTTCGAGTCTAGCGGAGACGAGCAGTACTTC. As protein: CASRNFESSGDEQYF.

CDR3 bases: TGTGCCAGCAGTGACTCTGATGGGGACCTGATCACCGGGGAGCTGTTTTTT. It is translated as CASSDSDGDLITGELFF. This chain links TRBV6-4 with TRBJ2-2; D possibly matches TRBD1 or TRBD2 (5 bases each). V was cut by 0 bases and J by 4 bases, with 15 bases left in between. CDR3 length: 17 residues. Germline assignment: CDR1 MRHNA and CDR2 SNTAGT.

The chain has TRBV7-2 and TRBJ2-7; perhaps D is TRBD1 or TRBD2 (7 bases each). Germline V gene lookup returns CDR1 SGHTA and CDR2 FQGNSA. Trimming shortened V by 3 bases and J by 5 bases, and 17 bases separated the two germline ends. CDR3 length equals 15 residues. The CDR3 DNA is TGTGCCAGCAGCTTCTGGACAGGAGGGGGGGACGAGCAGTACTTC. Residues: CASSFWTGGGDEQYF.

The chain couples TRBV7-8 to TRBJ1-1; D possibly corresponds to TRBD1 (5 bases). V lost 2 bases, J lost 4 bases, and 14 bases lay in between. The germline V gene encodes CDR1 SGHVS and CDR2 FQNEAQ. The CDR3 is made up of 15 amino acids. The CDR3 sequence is CASSLWDSDSTEAFF. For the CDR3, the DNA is TGTGCCAGCAGCTTATGGGATAGCGACAGCACTGAAGCTTTCTTT.

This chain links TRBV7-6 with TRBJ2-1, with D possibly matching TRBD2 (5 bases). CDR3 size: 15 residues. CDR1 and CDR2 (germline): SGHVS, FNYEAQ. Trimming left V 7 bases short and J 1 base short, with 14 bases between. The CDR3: CASTPGAESYNEQFF. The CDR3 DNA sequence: TGTGCCAGCACCCCTGGAGCGGAATCCTACAATGAGCAGTTCTTC.

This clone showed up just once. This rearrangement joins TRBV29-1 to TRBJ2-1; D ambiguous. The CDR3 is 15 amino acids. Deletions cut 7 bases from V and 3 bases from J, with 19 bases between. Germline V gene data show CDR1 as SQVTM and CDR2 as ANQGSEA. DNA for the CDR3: TGCAGCGGCGAATTGGCGGCCGTCCGCTACAATGAGCAGTTCTTC. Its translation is CSGELAAVRYNEQFF.

The CDR3 region has the DNA TGTGCCAGCAGCTACGGGTCCCACGAGCAGTACTTC. This encodes CASSYGSHEQYF. This rearrangement joins TRBV5-5 to TRBJ2-7; D not certain. V gave up 3 bases and J gave up 5 bases, with 9 bases separating them. This CDR3 has 12 residues. Looked up from germline, CDR1 is SGHKS and CDR2 is YYEKEE (reference sequence).

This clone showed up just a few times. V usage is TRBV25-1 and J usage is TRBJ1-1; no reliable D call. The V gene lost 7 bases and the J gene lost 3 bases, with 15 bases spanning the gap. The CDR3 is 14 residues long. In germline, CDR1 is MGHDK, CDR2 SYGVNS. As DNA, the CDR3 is TGTGCCAGCAAAACCTCGGGCAGACACACTGAAGCTTTCTTT. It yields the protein CASKTSGRHTEAFF.